The sequence of this T cell receptor beta chain was determined in a study of cytomegalovirus exposure and HLA in healthy donors. V gave up 9 bases and J gave up 0 bases; unmatched junction bases: 5. The CDR3 runs to 14 residues. Germline CDR1 and CDR2: SGHRS and YFSETQ. PCR involved 60 Vbeta and 13 Jbeta primers. Assay: immunoSEQ multiplex PCR; the TCRdb copy retains only in-frame clones and omits some. The sample holds more than 95,000 clones, around 78% seen once. The sample comprised PBMCs. This chain uses TRBV5-1 with TRBJ2-2; TRBD1 matches 7 bases. This clonotype was obtained from a male donor in good health and CMV-seronegative. Here the CDR3 reads CATTQGTNTGELFF. Here the CDR3 DNA reads TGCGCCACCACACAGGGGACGAACACCGGGGAGCTGTTTTTT.